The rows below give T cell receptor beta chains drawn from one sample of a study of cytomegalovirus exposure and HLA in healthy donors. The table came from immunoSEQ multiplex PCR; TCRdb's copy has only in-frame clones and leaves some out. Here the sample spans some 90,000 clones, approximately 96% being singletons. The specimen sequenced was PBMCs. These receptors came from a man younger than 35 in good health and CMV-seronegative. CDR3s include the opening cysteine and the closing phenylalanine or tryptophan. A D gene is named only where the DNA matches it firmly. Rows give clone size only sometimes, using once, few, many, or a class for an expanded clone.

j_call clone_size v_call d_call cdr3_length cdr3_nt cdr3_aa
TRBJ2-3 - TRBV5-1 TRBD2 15 TGCGCCAGCAGCTTGTCAGCGGGACGCACAGATACGCAGTATTTT CASSLSAGRTDTQYF
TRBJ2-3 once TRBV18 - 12 TGTGCCAGCTCACCTAGGGGGGATACGCAGTATTTT CASSPRGDTQYF
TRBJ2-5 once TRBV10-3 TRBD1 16 TGTGCCATCAGTGCCTTGGACAGGTCTACCCAAGAGACCCAGTACTTC CAISALDRSTQETQYF
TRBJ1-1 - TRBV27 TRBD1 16 TGTGCCAGCAGTTTTGGCAGGGGGCGGATGAACACTGAAGCTTTCTTT CASSFGRGRMNTEAFF
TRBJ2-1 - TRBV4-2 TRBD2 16 TGTGCCAGCAGCCAAGAAGGACTAGCGGGAGGGGGTGAGCAGTTCTTC CASSQEGLAGGGEQFF
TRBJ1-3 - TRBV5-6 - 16 TGTGCCAGCAGCTTTATAACGGGGGGAAAAGGAAACACCATATATTTT CASSFITGGKGNTIYF
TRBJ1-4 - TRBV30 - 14 TGTGCCTGGCACAGGGTCCCAACTAATGAAAAACTGTTTTTT CAWHRVPTNEKLFF
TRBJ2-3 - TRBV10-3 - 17 TGTGCCATCAGTGAGTCGATTCTCCTCAGAATCGCAGATACGCAGTATTTT CAISESILLRIADTQYF
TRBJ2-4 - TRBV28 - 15 TGTGCCAGCACCGCACGCGGGGTCCCCAAAAACATTCAGTACTTC CASTARGVPKNIQYF
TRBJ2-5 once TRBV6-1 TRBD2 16 TGTGCCAGCAGTGAAGCCCTAGCGGGAGGGGGAGAGACCCAGTACTTC CASSEALAGGGETQYF
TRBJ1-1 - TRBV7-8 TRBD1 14 TGTGCCAGCAGCATCAACAGGGGGAACACTGAAGCTTTCTTT CASSINRGNTEAFF
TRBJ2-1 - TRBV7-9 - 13 TGTGCCAGCAGCCCGAGGACAGTTACGGTGCAGTTCTTC CASSPRTVTVQFF
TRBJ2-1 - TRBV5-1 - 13 TGCGCCAGCAGCTTCGGACAGTACAATGAGCAGTTCTTC CASSFGQYNEQFF
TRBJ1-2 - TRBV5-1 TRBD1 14 TGCGCCAGCAGCTCCCCGGACAGGGACTATGGCTACACCTTC CASSSPDRDYGYTF
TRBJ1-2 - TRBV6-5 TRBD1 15 TGTGCCAGCACCTACCGGGACAGGGACCTGGGGGGCTACACCTTC CASTYRDRDLGGYTF
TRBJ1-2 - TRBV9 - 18 TGTGCCAGCAGCGTAGGACCCTCCTTGACGACAGAGAACTATGGCTACACCTTC CASSVGPSLTTENYGYTF
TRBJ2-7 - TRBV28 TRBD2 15 TGTGCCAGCACCCCCAGGGTAGCGGGAGTTAGCGAGCAGTACTTC CASTPRVAGVSEQYF
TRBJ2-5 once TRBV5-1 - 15 TGCGCCAGCAGCTTGGTCGAGGATACACAAGAGACCCAGTACTTC CASSLVEDTQETQYF
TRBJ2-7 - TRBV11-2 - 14 TGTGCCAGCAGCTTAGAAATCGGGCAGGGCGAGCAGTACTTC CASSLEIGQGEQYF
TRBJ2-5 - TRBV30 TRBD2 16 TGTGCCTGGAGTGTAAAGGCTAGCGGGATCTTGGAGACCCAGTACTTC CAWSVKASGILETQYF
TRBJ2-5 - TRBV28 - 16 TGTGCCAGCAGTTTACTCACAACCACCGCAGGGGAGACCCAGTACTTC CASSLLTTTAGETQYF
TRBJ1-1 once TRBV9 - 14 TGTGCCAGCAGCGTAGACGGGGGAGGCACTGAAGCTTTCTTT CASSVDGGGTEAFF
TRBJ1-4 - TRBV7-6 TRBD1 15 TGTGCCAGCAGCGGATTCGGGACAGGGTTTGAAAAACTGTTTTTT CASSGFGTGFEKLFF
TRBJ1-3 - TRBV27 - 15 TGTGCCAGCAGACTAACTGCCAGTACCGGAAACACCATATATTTT CASRLTASTGNTIYF
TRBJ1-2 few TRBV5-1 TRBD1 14 TGCGCCAGCAGCGCCGGGACAGGGGGCTATGGCTACACCTTC CASSAGTGGYGYTF
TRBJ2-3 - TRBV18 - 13 TGTGCCAGCTCCCAAGGTCAGGGAGATACGCAGTATTTT CASSQGQGDTQYF
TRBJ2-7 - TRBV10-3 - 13 TGTGCCATCAGTCGGGGGGCTTCCTACGAGCAGTACTTC CAISRGASYEQYF
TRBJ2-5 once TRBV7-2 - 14 TGTGCCAGCAGACTTACGGGAGTCCAAGAGACCCAGTACTTC CASRLTGVQETQYF
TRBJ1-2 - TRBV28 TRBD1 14 TGTGCCAGCAGTCAACAGGGGTTGGTTCGAGGCTACACCTTC CASSQQGLVRGYTF
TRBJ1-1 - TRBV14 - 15 TGTGCCAGCAGCCAATTTGGGCAGGGGAACACTGAAGCTTTCTTT CASSQFGQGNTEAFF
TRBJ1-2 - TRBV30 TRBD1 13 TGTGCCTGGGGGACAGGAGCCAACTATGGCTACACCTTC CAWGTGANYGYTF
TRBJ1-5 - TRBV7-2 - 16 TGTGCCAGCAGCTTACGGGGAGGGTATAGCAATCAGCCCCAGCATTTT CASSLRGGYSNQPQHF
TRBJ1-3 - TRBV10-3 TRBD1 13 TGTGCCGCGGGACAGGCCTCTGGAAACACCATATATTTT CAAGQASGNTIYF
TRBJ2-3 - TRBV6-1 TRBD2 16 TGTGCCAGCAGTGAACATTCTCGGCGGGAGACAGATACGCAGTATTTT CASSEHSRRETDTQYF
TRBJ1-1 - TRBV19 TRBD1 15 TGTGCCAGTAGTATTTTGGGGACAGGGAACACTGAAGCTTTCTTT CASSILGTGNTEAFF
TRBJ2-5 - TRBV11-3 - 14 TGTGCCAGCAGCCTACTAGCATCCAAAGAGACCCAGTACTTC CASSLLASKETQYF
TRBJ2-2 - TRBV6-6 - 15 TGTGCCAGCAGTCTACAGGGTCTGAACACCGGGGAGCTGTTTTTT CASSLQGLNTGELFF
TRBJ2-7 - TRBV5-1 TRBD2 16 TGCGCCAGCAGCTTGCTTGGAGGGGACTACTCCTACGAGCAGTACTTC CASSLLGGDYSYEQYF
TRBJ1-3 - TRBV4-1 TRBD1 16 TGCGCCAGCAGCACCCGGGACAGGGGGCTGGGAAACACCATATATTTT CASSTRDRGLGNTIYF
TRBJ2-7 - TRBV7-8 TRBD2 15 TGTGCCAGCAGCCCTAGACTAGCGGGAGTCGGCGAGCAGTACTTC CASSPRLAGVGEQYF
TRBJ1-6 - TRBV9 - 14 TGTGCCAGCAGCGTAGAGGACAAGGGTTCACCCCTCCACTTT CASSVEDKGSPLHF
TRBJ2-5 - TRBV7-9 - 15 TGTGCCAGCAGCAGCGCCCACGTATTCCAAGAGACCCAGTACTTC CASSSAHVFQETQYF
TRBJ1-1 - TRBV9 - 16 TGTGCCAGCAGCGTAGTAGGGCAGGGGATACCTATTGAAGCTTTCTTT CASSVVGQGIPIEAFF
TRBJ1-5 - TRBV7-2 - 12 TGTGCCAGCAGGTCGAGCAATCAGCCCCAGCATTTT CASRSSNQPQHF
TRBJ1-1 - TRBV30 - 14 TGTGCCTGGAGGGCGGGGGACGGTAGCGACGAAGCTTTCTTT CAWRAGDGSDEAFF
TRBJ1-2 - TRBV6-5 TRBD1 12 TGTGCCAGCCAGACAGGGAACTATGGCTACACCTTC CASQTGNYGYTF
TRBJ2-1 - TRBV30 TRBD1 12 TGTGCCTGGGACAGGGTGGGGAATGAGCAGTTCTTC CAWDRVGNEQFF
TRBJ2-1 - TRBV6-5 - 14 TGTGCCAGCAGTTCTAGCGTGACGAACAATGAGCAGTTCTTC CASSSSVTNNEQFF
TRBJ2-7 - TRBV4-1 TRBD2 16 TGCGCCAGCAGCCAAGATACCAGCGGGGGATATTACGAGCAGTACTTC CASSQDTSGGYYEQYF
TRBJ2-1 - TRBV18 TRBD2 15 TGTGCCAGCTCACCTGGACTAGCGGGAGCTTCTGAGCAGTTCTTC CASSPGLAGASEQFF
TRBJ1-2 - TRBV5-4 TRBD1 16 TGTGCCAGCAGCTTGGCCTCGGGACAGGTTAACTATGGCTACACCTTC CASSLASGQVNYGYTF
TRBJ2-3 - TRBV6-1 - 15 TGTGCCAGCAGTGATTTGGGGGCTAGCACAGATACGCAGTATTTT CASSDLGASTDTQYF
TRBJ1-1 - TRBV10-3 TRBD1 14 TGTGCCATCAGGCCCGGGACAGGGGACACTGAAGCTTTCTTT CAIRPGTGDTEAFF
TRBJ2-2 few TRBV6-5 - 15 TGTGCCAGCAGTCCCCAGCGGGTAGGCACCGGGGAGCTGTTTTTT CASSPQRVGTGELFF
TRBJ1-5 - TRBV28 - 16 TGTGCCAGCGCCAAATTCACGGCTGCGGGCAATCAGCCCCAGCATTTT CASAKFTAAGNQPQHF
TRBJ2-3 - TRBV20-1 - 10 TGCAGTGCCTTAGCAGATACGCAGTATTTT CSALADTQYF
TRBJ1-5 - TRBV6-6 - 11 TGTGCCAGCAGCCAGTATCAGCCCCAGCATTTT CASSQYQPQHF
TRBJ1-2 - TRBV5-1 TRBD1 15 TGCGCCAGCAGCTTGGCAGGGACAGGGGCTTATGGCTACACCTTC CASSLAGTGAYGYTF
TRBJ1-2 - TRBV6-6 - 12 TGTGCCAGCACCCCCGGAGACTATGGCTACACCTTC CASTPGDYGYTF